Shown below are 3 T cell receptor beta chains from a single sample sequenced in a study of regulatory T cells in long-lasting Graves disease. Building the TCR beta libraries relied on iRepertoire HTBI primers, and CDR3 regions underwent Arm-PCR. TCRdb re-called the multiplex PCR reads through MiXCR, storing one row per CDR3 protein. The sample carries 530,000 or so distinct CDR3 sequences, about 16% recorded once. The time point: newly diagnosed GD, antithyroid drugs for less than 3 months. PBMC RNA served as the TCR library source. Separately, the same data were catalogued under a study of T cells in Graves' hyperthyroidism and ophthalmopathy.

Sequences were derived from peripheral blood mononuclear cells (PBMCs), sampled at new diagnosis, from a patient treated with antithyroid drugs. These receptors were taken from a man younger than 35 with Graves disease.

This clonotype was counted a few times. The chain is built from TRBV6-5 and TRBJ2-7; D remains unclear. Trimming took off 2 bases at V and 1 base at J, with 12 bases between the two ends. The germline gives CDR1 MNHEY, CDR2 SVGAGI. The CDR3 covers 15 residues. The CDR3 region is CASSYTAARSYEQYF. The CDR3 nucleotides read TGTGCCAGCAGTTACACGGCGGCACGATCCTACGAGCAGTACTTC.

There are many counts of this clonotype. V gene TRBV12-3 or TRBV12-4 combines with J gene TRBJ2-7; D unclear. With 6 bases removed from V and 2 bases from J, the gap between germline ends came to 8 bases. The CDR3 runs 12 residues. CDR3 sequence reads: CASSPPTYEQYF. CDR3 bases: TGTGCCAGCAGCCCACCCACCTACGAGCAGTACTTC.

This clonotype was seen ten or more times. The gene calls are TRBV7-8 and TRBJ2-2; tentatively, D is TRBD2 (5 bases). The V and J ends lost 0 bases and 0 bases respectively, with 8 bases between them. The CDR3 contains 16 residues. Germline CDR1 is SGHVS and CDR2 is FQNEAQ. The CDR3 DNA follows: TGTGCCAGCAGCTTAGCGCTCGGGACGAACACCGGGGAGCTGTTTTTT. As protein: CASSLALGTNTGELFF.